This TCR beta chain was recorded in a study of T cell repertoires in cytomegalovirus infection. In TCRdb, the reads were re-called with MiXCR into one record per CDR3 protein. The sample contains 300,000 or so distinct CDR3 sequences, roughly 24% of which appear only once. Germline CDR1 reads LNHDA; CDR2 reads SQIVND (reference sequence). The CDR3 loop spans 23 amino acids. V shed 7 bases, J shed 1 base, and the junction held 27 bases outside the gene matches. The source material was PBMCs. The source is a human donor in good health (CMV status not recorded). Some clones in this sample may be carry-over from other donors' samples. The chain recombines TRBV19 with TRBJ2-6, with 8 bases fitting TRBD1. The CDR3 sequence is CASKADRGTGSNLALSGANVLTF. For the CDR3, the DNA is TGTGCCAGTAAGGCGGACCGAGGGACAGGCTCCAATCTGGCCTTATCTGGGGCCAACGTCCTGACTTTC.